This passage covers 30 T cell receptor beta chains from one sample sequenced in a study of T cell changes during pregnancy in multiple sclerosis. Clones were sequenced by immunoSEQ multiplex PCR, and TCRdb holds only the in-frame ones, with some missing. The data show about 46,000 clones, 90% to 95% seen once. The sequencing used CD8+ T cells from peripheral blood mononuclear cells, collected in the first trimester of pregnancy. Source of these receptors: a female donor with multiple sclerosis, enrolled in a pregnancy study.

The chain has TRBV10-3 and TRBJ2-2; TRBD1 matches at 9 bases. The length of the CDR3 is 16 residues. V lost 3 bases to trimming and J lost 8 bases; unmatched junction nucleotides: 10. CDR1 is ENHRY and CDR2 is SYGVKD in the germline V gene. The chain's CDR3 is CAISDDATGGYGELFF. CDR3 coding DNA: TGTGCCATCAGTGACGACGCGACAGGGGGTTATGGGGAGCTGTTTTTT.

The rearrangement uses TRBV5-1 and TRBJ1-1; D may be TRBD1 (6 bases). V lost 5 bases and J 3 bases, leaving 11 bases between the germline ends. The length of the CDR3 is 13 residues. From germline, CDR1 is SGHRS and CDR2 YFSETQ. This CDR3 is CASRRAGDTEAFF. In DNA, the CDR3 is TGCGCCAGCAGGCGCGCAGGGGACACTGAAGCTTTCTTT.

This chain connects TRBV6-5 to TRBJ2-7; perhaps TRBD1 as D (6 bases). V gave up 6 bases and J gave up 1 base, with 10 bases separating them. The germline CDR1 and CDR2 sequences are MNHEY and SVGAGI. This CDR3 has 13 residues. The DNA for the CDR3 is TGTGCCAGCAGCCCAGGGGCTTCCTACGAGCAGTACTTC. Translating gives CASSPGASYEQYF.

The chain uses TRBV5-4 and TRBJ2-3; D is possibly TRBD2 (5 bases). The V gene lost 10 bases and the J gene lost 3 bases, with 9 bases spanning the gap. Germline loops: CDR1 SGHNT, CDR2 YYREEE (reference sequence). The CDR3 is 11 residues long. CDR3 region: CASEGTDTQYF. In DNA, the CDR3 is TGTGCCTCCGAGGGTACAGATACGCAGTATTTT.

The chain links TRBV9 to TRBJ2-1; the match to TRBD2 covers 8 bases. The CDR3 has 16 amino acids. The germline gives CDR1 SGDLS, CDR2 YYNGEE. The trim removed 0 bases at V and 7 bases at J, leaving 9 bases unmatched. The CDR3 DNA reads TGTGCCAGCAGCGTAGTGGGGTCGGAGCGGGGGAATGAGCAGTTCTTC. Encoded protein: CASSVVGSERGNEQFF.

Only one count was recorded for this clone. The chain joins TRBV2 to TRBJ2-1, with 10 bases that match TRBD1. Germline lookup yields CDR1 SNHLY and CDR2 FYNNEI. With V trimmed by 7 bases and J by 8 bases, 5 bases remained unmatched. This CDR3 spans 13 amino acids. This CDR3 reads CASTGQGGDEQFF. The CDR3 DNA follows: TGTGCCAGCACAGGACAGGGGGGGGATGAGCAGTTCTTC. The full variable domain, rest sourced from reference TRBV2 and TRBJ2-1, is EPEVTQTPSHQVTQMGQEVILRCVPISNHLYFYWYRQILGQKVEFLVSFYNNEISEKSEIFDDQFSVERPDGSNFTLKIRSTKLEDSAMYFCASTGQGGDEQFFGPGTRLTVL.

Only a few counts were recorded for this clone. The CDR3 nucleotides read TGTGCCATCAGTGACGGGGGGGGCTCCTACGAGCAGTACTTC. It encodes CAISDGGGSYEQYF. This chain connects TRBV10-3 to TRBJ2-7; 8 nucleotides agree with TRBD2. This CDR3 contains 14 residues. The V gene's germline CDR1 is ENHRY and CDR2 SYGVKD. The J segment lost 0 bases and the V segment lost 3 bases, leaving 1 base of the junction unmatched.

This chain joins TRBV7-8 and TRBJ1-2; D is uncertain. The CDR3 loop spans 15 amino acids. Germline V CDR1 and CDR2: SGHVS, FQNEAQ. Trimming stripped 5 bases from V and 3 bases from J, with 16 bases between. The CDR3 DNA reads as TGTGCCAGCAGCGCCCTAGAGGGCTCGGACTATGGCTACACCTTC. This sequence encodes CASSALEGSDYGYTF.

V gene TRBV27 combines with J gene TRBJ1-1, with TRBD1 matching 8 bases. There are 13 residues in the CDR3. Germline assignment: CDR1 MNHEY and CDR2 SMNVEV (reference sequence). Unmatched junction bases numbered 6, after V lost 7 bases and J lost 5 bases. CDR3 protein: CASKTGVRTEAFF. CDR3 DNA sequence: TGTGCCAGCAAGACAGGGGTGAGGACTGAAGCTTTCTTT.

The DNA for the CDR3 is TGTGCCAGCAGCGAAGGGGGCTTTGAAGCTTTCTTT. This gives the protein CASSEGGFEAFF. The genes are TRBV5-5 and TRBJ1-1; TRBD1 aligns across 7 bases. Trimming took 4 bases from V and 7 from J; bases not matched to a gene: 4. This CDR3 has 12 residues. From germline, CDR1 is SGHKS and CDR2 YYEKEE (reference sequence).

Turning to this clone: The germline gene is not matched at one end of the junction; a read error may be the cause. The gene calls are TRBV27 and TRBJ2-3; 9 bases fit TRBD2. Germline assignment: CDR1 MNHEY and CDR2 SMNVEV (reference sequence). The CDR3 spans 13 residues. CDR3 nucleotide sequence: TGTGCCAGTGAGAGTGGCGGGGGGGATAAGCAGTATTTT. Protein sequence: CASESGGGDKQYF.

J is TRBJ1-6 and V is TRBV9, with a tentative D call TRBD1 (6 bases). Germline lookup yields CDR1 SGDLS and CDR2 YYNGEE. The CDR3 totals 14 residues. Trimming took 4 bases from V and 4 from J, leaving 9 bases between them. CDR3 in amino acids: CASSSQGYNSPLHF. Here the CDR3 DNA reads TGTGCCAGCAGCTCCCAGGGGTATAATTCACCCCTCCACTTT.

The chain links TRBV11-2 to TRBJ1-1; D not resolved. Germline-derived CDR1 and CDR2 are SGHAT and FQNNGV. CDR3 size: 13 residues. Trimming stripped 5 bases from V and 11 bases from J, with 18 bases between. In DNA form, the CDR3 reads TGTGCCAGCAGCCCAAAGCTCTCCGGAGGTGCTTTCTTT. Translation: CASSPKLSGGAFF.

The V gene is TRBV7-9, the J gene TRBJ2-7, with 12 bases identical to TRBD2. V gave up 4 bases and J gave up 0 bases; unmatched junction bases: 10. The CDR3 totals 18 residues. Germline values: CDR1 SEHNR, CDR2 FQNEAQ (reference sequence). The CDR3 is CASSSGLAGSPSSYEQYF. CDR3 bases: TGTGCCAGCAGCTCGGGACTAGCGGGCTCACCAAGCTCCTACGAGCAGTACTTC.

The rearrangement uses TRBV11-2 and TRBJ2-3, with TRBD1 as a possible D gene (6 bases). V lost 2 bases to trimming and J lost 0 bases, with 9 bases between them. CDR1 and CDR2 (germline): SGHAT, FQNNGV. The CDR3 runs 15 residues. The CDR3 loop reads CASSLWGPSTDTQYF. The CDR3 region has the DNA TGTGCCAGCAGCTTATGGGGGCCTAGCACAGATACGCAGTATTTT.

This rearrangement joins TRBV29-1 to TRBJ2-1; D might be TRBD1 (6 bases). CDR1 and CDR2 from the germline V gene are SQVTM and ANQGSEA. The V gene lost 8 bases and the J gene lost 7 bases, with 18 bases spanning the gap. The CDR3 is 13 amino acids. Here the CDR3 reads CSITGTSSNEQFF. The CDR3 DNA is TGCAGCATAACCGGGACATCGTCGAATGAGCAGTTCTTC.

This chain connects TRBV27 to TRBJ2-7; tentative D call: TRBD1 (7 bases). From germline, CDR1 is MNHEY and CDR2 SMNVEV (reference sequence). This CDR3 is built from 15 residues. V was pared by 8 bases and J by 4 bases, with 21 bases between. CDR3 in amino acids: CASEGWGRGEYEQYF. The CDR3 DNA is TGTGCCAGCGAGGGATGGGGCAGGGGGGAGTACGAGCAGTACTTC.

This chain links TRBV7-2 with TRBJ1-5; D is perhaps TRBD1 (5 bases). V lost 2 bases, J lost 4 bases, and 12 bases lay in between. Germline V gives CDR1 SGHTA, CDR2 FQGNSA. The length of the CDR3 is 15 residues. The CDR3 sequence is CASSLLSGKNQPQHF. The CDR3 coding sequence is TGTGCCAGCAGCTTACTATCAGGGAAAAATCAGCCCCAGCATTTT.

The chain combines TRBV5-4 with TRBJ1-2; D gene ambiguous. There are 15 residues in the CDR3. CDR1 SGHNT and CDR2 YYREEE come from the germline V gene (reference sequence). V lost 2 bases to trimming and J lost 0 bases, with 11 bases between them. The CDR3 nucleotides read TGTGCCAGCAGCTTTTATTTCTATCCTAACTATGGCTACACCTTC. It specifies CASSFYFYPNYGYTF.

DNA for the CDR3: TGTGCCAGCAGCCCCTCCTCGGACTGGGGGAGGGAAAAACTGTTTTTT. Protein sequence: CASSPSSDWGREKLFF. The rearrangement joins TRBV7-7 to TRBJ1-4; D perhaps matches TRBD1 (5 bases). Germline V gene sequence: CDR1 SSHAT, CDR2 FNYEAQ (reference sequence). The CDR3 length is 16 residues. V lost 5 bases, J lost 8 bases, and 21 bases lay in between.

The chain has TRBV27 and TRBJ2-7; tentative D call: TRBD2 (7 bases). Trimming took 7 bases from V and 4 from J, leaving 14 bases between them. The germline gives CDR1 MNHEY, CDR2 SMNVEV (reference sequence). The length of the CDR3 is 13 residues. CDR3 loop: CASTGGRGYEQYF. The CDR3 bases are TGTGCCAGCACCGGGGGGCGCGGGTACGAGCAGTACTTC.

This chain links TRBV5-4 with TRBJ1-1; 10 nucleotides align to TRBD1. CDR1 and CDR2 from the germline V gene are SGHNT and YYREEE (reference sequence). The length of the CDR3 is 13 residues. V dropped 4 bases and J dropped 4; count of bases not matched to a gene: 1. CDR3 in DNA: TGTGCCAGCAGCAGGACAGGGGGCACTGAAGCTTTCTTT. It codes for CASSRTGGTEAFF.

The chain is built from TRBV2 and TRBJ2-6; no clear D. V was trimmed by 6 bases and J by 0 bases, leaving 9 bases between them. There are 15 residues in the CDR3. CDR1 and CDR2 from the germline V gene are SNHLY and FYNNEI. The DNA of the CDR3 is TGTGCCAGCAGAAACAGACCCTCTGGGGCCAACGTCCTGACTTTC. Amino acid sequence: CASRNRPSGANVLTF. The whole variable domain, remainder taken from reference TRBV2 and TRBJ2-6, is EPEVTQTPSHQVTQMGQEVILRCVPISNHLYFYWYRQILGQKVEFLVSFYNNEISEKSEIFDDQFSVERPDGSNFTLKIRSTKLEDSAMYFCASRNRPSGANVLTFGAGSRLTVL.

The chain employs TRBV27 and TRBJ1-6; D is unclear. Deletions cut 3 bases from V and 6 bases from J, with 12 bases between. Germline loops: CDR1 MNHEY, CDR2 SMNVEV (reference sequence). The CDR3 length is 15 residues. CDR3 in DNA: TGTGCCAGCAGTTTGTGGCAATCATCTAATTCACCCCTCCACTTT. Translating it yields CASSLWQSSNSPLHF.

This clone was counted a single time. J is TRBJ1-5 and V is TRBV5-8; D unclear. V lost 3 bases and J lost 3, with 16 bases in between. The CDR3 runs to 16 residues. Germline loops: CDR1 SGHTS, CDR2 YDEGEE. CDR3 sequence: CASSWDQEAYNQPQHF. Here the CDR3 DNA reads TGTGCCAGCAGCTGGGATCAGGAGGCATACAATCAGCCCCAGCATTTT.

The chain employs TRBV29-1 and TRBJ1-1; a possible D gene is TRBD1 (5 bases). V lost 5 bases and J 6 bases, leaving 16 bases between the germline ends. Looked up from germline, CDR1 is SQVTM and CDR2 is ANQGSEA. There are 13 residues in the CDR3. CDR3 sequence reads: CSVRTPSRAEAFF. The CDR3 DNA follows: TGCAGCGTTAGGACACCTTCTAGAGCTGAAGCTTTCTTT.

The chain combines TRBV10-3 with TRBJ2-3, with 12 bases fitting TRBD2. V trimming: 6 bases; J trimming: 4 bases; junction bases outside the gene matches: 5. This CDR3 is 15 amino acids long. Germline CDR1 ENHRY, CDR2 SYGVKD. Written as DNA, the CDR3 is TGTGCCATCAGCACTAGCGGGGGGTCGGCAGATACGCAGTATTTT. Its translation: CAISTSGGSADTQYF.

This clone showed up just once. The rearrangement joins TRBV15 to TRBJ2-1; possible D gene TRBD2, 5 bases. The CDR3 spans 13 residues. Germline CDR1 LNHNV, CDR2 YYDKDF (reference sequence). Deletions cut 4 bases from V and 7 bases from J, with 11 bases between. The CDR3 is CATSTDRGNEQFF. In DNA, the CDR3 is TGTGCCACCAGCACAGACCGGGGAAATGAGCAGTTCTTC.

The chain links TRBV6-1 to TRBJ1-1, with 10 nucleotides matching TRBD1. Germline V gene lookup returns CDR1 MNHNS and CDR2 SASEGT. The ends lost 7 bases at V and 2 bases at J; junction bases unmatched: 7. This CDR3 comprises 15 residues. Here the CDR3 reads CASKGDRGVNTEAFF. DNA for the CDR3: TGTGCCAGCAAGGGGGACAGGGGAGTTAACACTGAAGCTTTCTTT.

The chain uses TRBV28 and TRBJ1-3; TRBD1 is a possible D gene (6 bases). This CDR3 is 13 amino acids long. Trimming removed 9 bases from V and 4 bases from J, with 13 bases in between. In germline, CDR1 is MDHEN, CDR2 SYDVKM. CDR3 in DNA: TGTGCCAGTCTCAGGGGCCTCGGAAACACCATATATTTT. Translated, it gives CASLRGLGNTIYF. The full variable domain, completed using reference TRBV28 and TRBJ1-3, is DVKVTQSSRYLVKRTGEKVFLECVQDMDHENMFWYRQDPGLGLRLIYFSYDVKMKEKGDIPEGYSVSREKKERFSLILESASTNQTSMYLCASLRGLGNTIYFGEGSWLTVV.